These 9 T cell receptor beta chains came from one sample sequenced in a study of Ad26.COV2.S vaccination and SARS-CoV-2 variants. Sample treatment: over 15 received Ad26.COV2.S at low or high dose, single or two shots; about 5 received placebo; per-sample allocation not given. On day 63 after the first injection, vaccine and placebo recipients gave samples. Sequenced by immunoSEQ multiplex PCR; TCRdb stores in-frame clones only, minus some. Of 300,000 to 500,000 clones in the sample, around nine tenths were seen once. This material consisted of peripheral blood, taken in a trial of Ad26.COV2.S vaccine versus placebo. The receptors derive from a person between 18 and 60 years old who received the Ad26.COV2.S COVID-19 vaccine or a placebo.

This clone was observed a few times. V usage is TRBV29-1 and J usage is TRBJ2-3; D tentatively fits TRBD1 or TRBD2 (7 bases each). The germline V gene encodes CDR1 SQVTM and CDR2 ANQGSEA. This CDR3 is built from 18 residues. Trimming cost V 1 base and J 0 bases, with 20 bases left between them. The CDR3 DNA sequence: TGCAGCGTTGAAGGGGCACGACAGGGACTAACTAGCACAGATACGCAGTATTTT. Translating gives CSVEGARQGLTSTDTQYF.

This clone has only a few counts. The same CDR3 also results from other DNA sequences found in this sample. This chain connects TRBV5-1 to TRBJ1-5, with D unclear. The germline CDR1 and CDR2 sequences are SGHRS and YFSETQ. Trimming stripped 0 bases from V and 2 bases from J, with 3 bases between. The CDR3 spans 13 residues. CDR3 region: CASSLAGNQPQHF. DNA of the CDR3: TGCGCCAGCAGCTTGGCCGGCAATCAGCCCCAGCATTTT.

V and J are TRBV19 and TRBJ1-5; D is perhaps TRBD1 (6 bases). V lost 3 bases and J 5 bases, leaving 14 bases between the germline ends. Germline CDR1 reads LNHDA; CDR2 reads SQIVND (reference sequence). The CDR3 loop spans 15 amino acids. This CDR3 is CASSMITGLHQPQHF. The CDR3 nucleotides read TGTGCCAGTAGTATGATAACAGGGTTACATCAGCCCCAGCATTTT.

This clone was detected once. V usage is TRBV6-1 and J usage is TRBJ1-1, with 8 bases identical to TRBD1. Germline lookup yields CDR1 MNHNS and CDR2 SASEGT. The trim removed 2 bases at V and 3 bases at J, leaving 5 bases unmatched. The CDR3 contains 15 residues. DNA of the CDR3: TGTGCCAGCAGTGAATGGACAGGGCGGGACACTGAAGCTTTCTTT. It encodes CASSEWTGRDTEAFF.

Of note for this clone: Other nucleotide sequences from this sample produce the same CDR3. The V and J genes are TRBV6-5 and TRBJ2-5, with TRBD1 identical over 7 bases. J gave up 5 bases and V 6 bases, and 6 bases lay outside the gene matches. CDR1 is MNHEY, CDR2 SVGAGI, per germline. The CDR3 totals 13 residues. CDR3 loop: CASRPTGVETQYF. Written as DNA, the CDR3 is TGTGCCAGCAGGCCCACAGGGGTGGAGACCCAGTACTTC.

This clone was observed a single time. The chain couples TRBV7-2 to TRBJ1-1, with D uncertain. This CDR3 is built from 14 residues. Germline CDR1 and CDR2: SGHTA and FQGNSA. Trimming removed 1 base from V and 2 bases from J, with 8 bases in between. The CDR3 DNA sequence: TGTGCCAGCAGCTTAGTCCCGGTAAACACTGAAGCTTTCTTT. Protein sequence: CASSLVPVNTEAFF.

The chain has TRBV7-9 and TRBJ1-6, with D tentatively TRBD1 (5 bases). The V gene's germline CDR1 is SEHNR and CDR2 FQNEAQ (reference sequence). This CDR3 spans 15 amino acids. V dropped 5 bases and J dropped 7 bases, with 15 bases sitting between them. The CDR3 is CASSPLSGDNSPLHF. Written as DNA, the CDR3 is TGTGCCAGCAGCCCTCTCTCCGGGGACAATTCACCCCTCCACTTT.

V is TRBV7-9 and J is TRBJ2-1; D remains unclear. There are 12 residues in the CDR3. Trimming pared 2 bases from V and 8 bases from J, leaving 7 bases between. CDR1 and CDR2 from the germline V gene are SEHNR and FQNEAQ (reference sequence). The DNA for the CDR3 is TGTGCCAGCAGCTTAAATGGGGATGAGCAGTTCTTC. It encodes CASSLNGDEQFF.

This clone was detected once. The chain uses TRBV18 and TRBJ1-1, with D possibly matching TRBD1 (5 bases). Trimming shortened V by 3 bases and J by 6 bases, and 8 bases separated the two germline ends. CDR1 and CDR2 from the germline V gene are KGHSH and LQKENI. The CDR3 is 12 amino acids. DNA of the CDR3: TGTGCCAGCTCACCCGGAGGGGCTGAAGCTTTCTTT. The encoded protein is CASSPGGAEAFF. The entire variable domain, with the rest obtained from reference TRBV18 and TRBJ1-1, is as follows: NAGVMQNPRHLVRRRGQEARLRCSPMKGHSHVYWYRQLPEEGLKFMVYLQKENIIDESGMPKERFSAEFPKEGPSILRIQQVVRGDSAAYFCASSPGGAEAFFGQGTRLTVV.